This T cell receptor beta chain appears in the sequencing data of a study of OX40 agonist ivuxolimab in advanced cancers. Study conclusions and caveats: Dosing at 0.1 to 3.0 mg/kg was accompanied by clonal expansion of CD4+ and CD8+ blood T cells by week 6. Partial responders treated at 0.1-3.0 mg/kg exhibited clonal expansion among the lowest measured.

Patients with a history of autoimmune disease or on systemic immunosuppression were excluded. The germline gives CDR1 LNHDA, CDR2 SQIVND (reference sequence). V lost 5 bases to trimming and J lost 6 bases, with 12 bases between them. CDR3 length: 13 amino acids. Sequencing used immunoSEQ multiplex PCR; TCRdb keeps in-frame clones, though not all of them. Among tens of thousands of clones listed, 81% were seen once. A note on this clone: Its antigen is currently unknown.

The source material was CD4+ or CD8+ T cells sorted from blood, sampled in a trial of the OX40 agonist ivuxolimab. V gene TRBV19 combines with J gene TRBJ2-3; TRBD2 might be the D (5 bases). The receptor was isolated from an adult with an advanced solid tumor such as melanoma, head and neck, liver or kidney cancer. The chain's CDR3 is CASSFRSGDTQYF. CDR3 coding DNA: TGTGCCAGTAGTTTCCGATCGGGGGATACGCAGTATTTT.